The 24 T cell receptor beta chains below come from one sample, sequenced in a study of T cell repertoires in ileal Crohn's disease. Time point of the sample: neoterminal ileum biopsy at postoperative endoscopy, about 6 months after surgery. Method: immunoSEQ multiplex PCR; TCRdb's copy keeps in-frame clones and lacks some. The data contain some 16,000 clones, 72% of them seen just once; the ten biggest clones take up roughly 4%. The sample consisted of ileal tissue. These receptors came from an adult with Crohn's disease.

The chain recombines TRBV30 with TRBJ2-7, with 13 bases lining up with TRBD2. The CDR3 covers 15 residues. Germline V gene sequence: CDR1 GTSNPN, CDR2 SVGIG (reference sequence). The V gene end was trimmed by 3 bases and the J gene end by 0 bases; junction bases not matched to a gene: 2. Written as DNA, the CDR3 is TGTGCCTGGAGGACTAGCGGGAGGAGCTCCTACGAGCAGTACTTC. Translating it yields CAWRTSGRSSYEQYF.

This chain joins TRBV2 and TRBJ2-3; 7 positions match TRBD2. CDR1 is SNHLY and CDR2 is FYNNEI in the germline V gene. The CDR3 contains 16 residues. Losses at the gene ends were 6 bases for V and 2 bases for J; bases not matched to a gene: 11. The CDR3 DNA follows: TGTGCCAGCAGCATTCCCGGGACTACGATCACAGATACGCAGTATTTT. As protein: CASSIPGTTITDTQYF.

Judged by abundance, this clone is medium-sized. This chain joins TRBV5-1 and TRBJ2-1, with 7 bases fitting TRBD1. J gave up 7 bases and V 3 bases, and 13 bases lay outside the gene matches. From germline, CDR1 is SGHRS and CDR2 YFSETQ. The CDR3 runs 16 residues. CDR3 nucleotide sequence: TGCGCCAGCAGCTCGAATTTCAGGGGGATAGGGAATGAGCAGTTCTTC. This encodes CASSSNFRGIGNEQFF.

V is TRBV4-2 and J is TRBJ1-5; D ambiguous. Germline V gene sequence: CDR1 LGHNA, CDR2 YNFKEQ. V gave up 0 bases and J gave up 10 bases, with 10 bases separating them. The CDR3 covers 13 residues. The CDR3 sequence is CASSQDSRYPQHF. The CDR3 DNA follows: TGTGCCAGCAGCCAAGATTCGAGGTACCCCCAGCATTTT.

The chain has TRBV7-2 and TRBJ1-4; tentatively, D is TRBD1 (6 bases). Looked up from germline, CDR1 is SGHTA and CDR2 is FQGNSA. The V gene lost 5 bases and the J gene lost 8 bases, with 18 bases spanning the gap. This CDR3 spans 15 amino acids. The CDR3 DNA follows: TGTGCCAGCAGCGTTAGCCGAGGGACACGCGAAAAACTGTTTTTT. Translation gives CASSVSRGTREKLFF. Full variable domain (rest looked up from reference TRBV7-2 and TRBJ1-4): GAGVSQSPSNKVTEKGKDVELRCDPISGHTALYWYRQSLGQGLEFLIYFQGNSAPDKSGLPSDRFSAERTGGSVSTLTIQRTQQEDSAVYLCASSVSRGTREKLFFGSGTQLSVL.

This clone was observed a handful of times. The CDR3, as DNA: TGTGCCAGCAGCCCACGCGGGGGGGGACCCTACGAGCAGTACTTC. This codes for CASSPRGGGPYEQYF. This sequence joins TRBV7-8 and TRBJ2-7; 9 bases align to TRBD2. This CDR3 contains 15 residues. J was trimmed by 2 bases and V by 5 bases; bases with no gene match: 7. Looked up from germline, CDR1 is SGHVS and CDR2 is FQNEAQ.

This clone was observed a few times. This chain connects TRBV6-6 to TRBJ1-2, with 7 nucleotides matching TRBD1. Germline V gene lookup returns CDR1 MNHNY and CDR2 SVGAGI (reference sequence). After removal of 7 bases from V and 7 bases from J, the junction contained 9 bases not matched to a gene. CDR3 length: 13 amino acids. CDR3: CASNRDSFLGYTF. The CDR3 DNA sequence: TGTGCCAGCAACCGGGACAGCTTCCTTGGCTACACCTTC.

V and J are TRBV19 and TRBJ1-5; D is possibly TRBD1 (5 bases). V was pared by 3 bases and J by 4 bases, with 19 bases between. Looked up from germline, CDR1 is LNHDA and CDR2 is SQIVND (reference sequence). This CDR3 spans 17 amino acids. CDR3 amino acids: CASSISSGGALNQPQHF. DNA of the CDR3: TGTGCCAGTAGTATTTCATCGGGAGGGGCCCTGAATCAGCCCCAGCATTTT. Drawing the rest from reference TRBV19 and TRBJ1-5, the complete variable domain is DGGITQSPKYLFRKEGQNVTLSCEQNLNHDAMYWYRQDPGQGLRLIYYSQIVNDFQKGDIAEGYSVSREKKESFPLTVTSAQKNPTAFYLCASSISSGGALNQPQHFGDGTRLSIL.

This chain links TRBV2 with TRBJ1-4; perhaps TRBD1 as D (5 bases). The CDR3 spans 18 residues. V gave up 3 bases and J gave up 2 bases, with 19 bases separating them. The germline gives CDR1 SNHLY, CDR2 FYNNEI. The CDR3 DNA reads TGTGCCAGCAGTGACAGGGTGAAGCTTTCGGCTACTAATGAAAAACTGTTTTTT. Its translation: CASSDRVKLSATNEKLFF.

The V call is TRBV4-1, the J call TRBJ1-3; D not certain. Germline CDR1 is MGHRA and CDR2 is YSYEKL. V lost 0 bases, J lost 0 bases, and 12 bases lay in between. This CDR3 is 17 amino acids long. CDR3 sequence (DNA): TGCGCCAGCAGCCAAGAGAAGCAGGTATCCTCTGGAAACACCATATATTTT. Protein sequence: CASSQEKQVSSGNTIYF.

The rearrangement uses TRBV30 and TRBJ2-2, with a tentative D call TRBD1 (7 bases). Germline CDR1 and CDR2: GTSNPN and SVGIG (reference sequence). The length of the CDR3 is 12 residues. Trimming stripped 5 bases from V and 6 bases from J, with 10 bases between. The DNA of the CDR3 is TGTGCCTGGGACAGGGAGGCCGGGGAGCTGTTTTTT. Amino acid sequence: CAWDREAGELFF.

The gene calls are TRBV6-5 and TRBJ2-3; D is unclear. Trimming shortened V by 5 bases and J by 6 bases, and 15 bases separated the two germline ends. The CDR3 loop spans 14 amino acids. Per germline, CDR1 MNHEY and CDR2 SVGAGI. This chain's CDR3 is CASSPPHRRDTQYF. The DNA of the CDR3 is TGTGCCAGCAGTCCCCCCCACCGGCGGGATACGCAGTATTTT.

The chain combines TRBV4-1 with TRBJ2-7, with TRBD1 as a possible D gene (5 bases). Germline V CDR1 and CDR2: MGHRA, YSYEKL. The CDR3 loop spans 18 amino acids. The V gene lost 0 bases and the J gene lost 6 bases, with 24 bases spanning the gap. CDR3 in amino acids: CASSQEAWTPLKPSEQYF. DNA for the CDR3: TGCGCCAGCAGCCAAGAAGCTTGGACACCCCTCAAGCCCTCCGAGCAGTACTTC.

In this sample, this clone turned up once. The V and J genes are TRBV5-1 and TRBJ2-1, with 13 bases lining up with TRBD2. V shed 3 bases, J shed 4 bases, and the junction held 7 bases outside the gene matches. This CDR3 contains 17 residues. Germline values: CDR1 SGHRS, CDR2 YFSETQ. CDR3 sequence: CASSSMGLAGRYNEQFF. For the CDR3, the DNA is TGCGCCAGCAGCTCTATGGGACTAGCGGGAAGATACAATGAGCAGTTCTTC.

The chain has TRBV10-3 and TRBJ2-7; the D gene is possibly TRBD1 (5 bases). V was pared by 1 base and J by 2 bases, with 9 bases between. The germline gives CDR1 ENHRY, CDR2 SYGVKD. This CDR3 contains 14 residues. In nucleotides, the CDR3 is TGTGCCATCAGTGAGTGGGGCGGAACCTACGAGCAGTACTTC. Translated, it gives CAISEWGGTYEQYF.

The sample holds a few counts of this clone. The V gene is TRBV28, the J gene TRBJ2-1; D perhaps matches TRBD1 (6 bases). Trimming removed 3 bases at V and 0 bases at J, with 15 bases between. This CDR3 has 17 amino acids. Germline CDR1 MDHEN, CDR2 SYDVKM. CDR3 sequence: CASSFGRGGFSYNEQFF. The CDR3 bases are TGTGCCAGCAGTTTCGGGCGTGGGGGCTTCTCCTACAATGAGCAGTTCTTC.

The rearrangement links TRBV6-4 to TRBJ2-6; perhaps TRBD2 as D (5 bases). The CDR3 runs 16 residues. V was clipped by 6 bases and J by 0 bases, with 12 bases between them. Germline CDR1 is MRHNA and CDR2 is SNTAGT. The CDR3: CASSWYRDSGANVLTF. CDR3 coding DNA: TGTGCCAGCAGCTGGTACCGGGACTCTGGGGCCAACGTCCTGACTTTC.

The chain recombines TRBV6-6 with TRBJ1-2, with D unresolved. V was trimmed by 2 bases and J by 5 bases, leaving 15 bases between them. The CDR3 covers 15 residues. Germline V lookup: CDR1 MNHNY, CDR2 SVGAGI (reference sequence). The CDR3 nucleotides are TGTGCCAGCAGTTACGAGGCACCCTCCAGTTATGGCTACACCTTC. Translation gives CASSYEAPSSYGYTF.

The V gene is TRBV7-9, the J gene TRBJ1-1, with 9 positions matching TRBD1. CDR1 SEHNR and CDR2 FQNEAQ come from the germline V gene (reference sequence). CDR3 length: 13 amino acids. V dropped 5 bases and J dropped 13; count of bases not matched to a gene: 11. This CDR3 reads CASSPRGQGENFF. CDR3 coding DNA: TGTGCCAGCAGCCCTAGGGGACAGGGAGAGAATTTCTTT.

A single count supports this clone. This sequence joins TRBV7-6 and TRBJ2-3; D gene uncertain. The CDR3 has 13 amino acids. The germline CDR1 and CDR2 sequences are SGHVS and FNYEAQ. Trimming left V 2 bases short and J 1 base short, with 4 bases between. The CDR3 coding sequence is TGTGCCAGCAGCTTATTAGGCACAGATACGCAGTATTTT. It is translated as CASSLLGTDTQYF.

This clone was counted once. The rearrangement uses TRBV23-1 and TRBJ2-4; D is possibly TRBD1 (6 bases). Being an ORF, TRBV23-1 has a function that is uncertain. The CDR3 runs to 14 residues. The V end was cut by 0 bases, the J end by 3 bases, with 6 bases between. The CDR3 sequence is CASSQSQGKNIQYF. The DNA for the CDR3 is TGCGCCAGCAGTCAATCACAGGGCAAAAACATTCAGTACTTC.

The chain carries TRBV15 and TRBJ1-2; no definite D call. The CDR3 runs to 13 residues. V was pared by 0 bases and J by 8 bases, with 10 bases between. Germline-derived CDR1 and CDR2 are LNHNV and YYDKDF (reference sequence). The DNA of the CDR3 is TGTGCCACCAGCAGAGATTCCGCGCTGGGCTACACCTTC. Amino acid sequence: CATSRDSALGYTF.

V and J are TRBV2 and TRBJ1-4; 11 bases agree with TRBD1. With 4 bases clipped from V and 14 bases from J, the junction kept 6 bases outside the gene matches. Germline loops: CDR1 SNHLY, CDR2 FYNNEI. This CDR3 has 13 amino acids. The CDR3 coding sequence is TGTGCCAGCAGTGGGACAGGGGGCAGGTGGCTGTTTTTT. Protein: CASSGTGGRWLFF.

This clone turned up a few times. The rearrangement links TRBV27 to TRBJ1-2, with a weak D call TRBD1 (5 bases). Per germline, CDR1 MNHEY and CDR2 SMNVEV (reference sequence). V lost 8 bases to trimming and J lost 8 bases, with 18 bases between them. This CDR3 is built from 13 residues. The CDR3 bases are TGTGCCAGCCGCCGGGACTTATCAGCAGGCTACACCTTC. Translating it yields CASRRDLSAGYTF.